These 10 T cell receptor beta chains share one sample of origin, sequenced in a study of early T cells in non-severe SARS-CoV-2 infection. TCRdb independently ran MiXCR on the 5' RACE reads; one entry per CDR3 protein. Here the sample spans around 53,000 distinct CDR3 sequences, about 9.8% being singletons. Sequencing was carried out using whole blood. The receptors shown here come from an adult who was a healthcare worker with PCR-confirmed SARS-CoV-2 infection or an uninfected control (not recorded which).

The rearrangement uses TRBV29-1 and TRBJ1-3, with unresolved D. The germline CDR1 and CDR2 sequences are SQVTM and ANQGSEA. Trimming shortened V by 4 bases and J by 4 bases, and 8 bases separated the two germline ends. The CDR3 is 12 residues long. CDR3 amino acids: CSVGGSGNTIYF. The DNA of the CDR3 is TGCAGCGTTGGAGGGTCGGGAAACACCATATATTTT.

This clonotype appeared many times. The rearrangement links TRBV2 to TRBJ2-7; TRBD2 matches at 8 bases. Per germline, CDR1 SNHLY and CDR2 FYNNEI. The CDR3 length is 16 residues. The J segment lost 2 bases and the V segment lost 1 base, leaving 7 bases of the junction unmatched. CDR3 sequence: CASSEEMAGGPYEQYF. The CDR3 DNA sequence: TGTGCCAGCAGTGAAGAAATGGCGGGAGGCCCCTACGAGCAGTACTTC.

In its sample, this clonotype was seen many times. This chain links TRBV6-1 with TRBJ2-7, with 12 bases aligning to TRBD2. This CDR3 is built from 15 residues. Trimming removed 6 bases from V and 4 bases from J; junction bases left unmatched: 7. Per the germline V gene, CDR1 is MNHNS and CDR2 is SASEGT. CDR3 DNA: TGTGCCAGCAGAAGACTAGCGGGAGAAGGGTACGAGCAGTACTTC. Residues: CASRRLAGEGYEQYF.

This chain uses TRBV18 with TRBJ2-7; D is uncertain. The CDR3 runs 16 residues. Germline V gene lookup returns CDR1 KGHSH and CDR2 LQKENI. Trimming took 4 bases from V and 1 from J, leaving 17 bases between them. As DNA, the CDR3 is TGTGCCAGCTCACTCCAACTCGGCGGCCCATCCTACGAGCAGTACTTC. Translation gives CASSLQLGGPSYEQYF.

This clonotype was detected a few times. The chain is built from TRBV18 and TRBJ1-2; no clear D gene. From germline, CDR1 is KGHSH and CDR2 LQKENI. The CDR3 runs 16 residues. V lost 0 bases and J lost 5, with 16 bases in between. CDR3 DNA: TGTGCCAGCTCACCACCGACGGGGAACCCAGAGTATGGCTACACCTTC. Translating gives CASSPPTGNPEYGYTF. The full variable domain, rest sourced from reference TRBV18 and TRBJ1-2, is NAGVMQNPRHLVRRRGQEARLRCSPMKGHSHVYWYRQLPEEGLKFMVYLQKENIIDESGMPKERFSAEFPKEGPSILRIQQVVRGDSAAYFCASSPPTGNPEYGYTFGSGTRLTVV.

This chain uses TRBV11-1 with TRBJ2-1; D call uncertain. Trimming removed 3 bases at V and 0 bases at J, with 6 bases between. The germline gives CDR1 SGHAT, CDR2 FQDESV (reference sequence). The length of the CDR3 is 14 residues. The CDR3 DNA reads as TGTGCCAGCAGCTTTAGCTTCTCCTACAATGAGCAGTTCTTC. Protein: CASSFSFSYNEQFF.

In this sample, this clonotype turned up a few times. The gene calls are TRBV4-2 and TRBJ2-1; D not certain. CDR3 size: 13 residues. Germline CDR1 LGHNA, CDR2 YNFKEQ. V was pared by 0 bases and J by 6 bases, with 6 bases between. CDR3 coding DNA: TGTGCCAGCAGCCAAGAGAAGAGCAATGAGCAGTTCTTC. It encodes CASSQEKSNEQFF.

This clonotype was seen more than once but under ten times. The chain carries TRBV2 and TRBJ2-1; D remains ambiguous. The ends were cut back, 8 bases at V and 0 bases at J, with 8 bases in the middle. The CDR3 runs to 13 residues. Germline V gene lookup returns CDR1 SNHLY and CDR2 FYNNEI. The CDR3 region is CASHPDSYNEQFF. The CDR3 DNA is TGTGCCAGCCATCCTGACTCCTACAATGAGCAGTTCTTC.

This clonotype was recorded a few times. The CDR3 DNA is TGTGCCAGCAGCCTAAGACTAGCGGGAGATCGGAATGAGCAGTTCTTC. Translated, it gives CASSLRLAGDRNEQFF. The chain recombines TRBV4-2 with TRBJ2-1, with 12 bases lining up with TRBD2. Germline CDR1 LGHNA, CDR2 YNFKEQ. V was clipped by 4 bases and J by 7 bases; unmatched bases: 8. This CDR3 has 16 amino acids.

The rearrangement joins TRBV3-1 to TRBJ2-6, with 8 bases aligning to TRBD2. Germline CDR1 and CDR2: LGHDT and YNNKEL (reference sequence). CDR3 length: 16 amino acids. J gave up 4 bases and V 8 bases, and 10 bases lay outside the gene matches. The CDR3 loop reads CASYGAGVAGANVLTF. The CDR3 coding sequence is TGTGCCAGCTATGGAGCGGGAGTAGCCGGGGCCAACGTCCTGACTTTC.